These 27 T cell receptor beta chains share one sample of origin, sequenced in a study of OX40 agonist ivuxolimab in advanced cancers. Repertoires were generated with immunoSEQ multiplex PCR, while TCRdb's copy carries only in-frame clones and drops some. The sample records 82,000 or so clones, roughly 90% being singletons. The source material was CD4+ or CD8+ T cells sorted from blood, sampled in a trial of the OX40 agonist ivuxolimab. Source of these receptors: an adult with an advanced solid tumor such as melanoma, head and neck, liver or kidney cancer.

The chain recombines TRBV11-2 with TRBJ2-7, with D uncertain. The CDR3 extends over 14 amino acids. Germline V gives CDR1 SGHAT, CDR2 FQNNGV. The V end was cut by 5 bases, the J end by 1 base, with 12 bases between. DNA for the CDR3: TGTGCCAGCAGCATAGGACCCCTTTCCTACGAGCAGTACTTC. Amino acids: CASSIGPLSYEQYF.

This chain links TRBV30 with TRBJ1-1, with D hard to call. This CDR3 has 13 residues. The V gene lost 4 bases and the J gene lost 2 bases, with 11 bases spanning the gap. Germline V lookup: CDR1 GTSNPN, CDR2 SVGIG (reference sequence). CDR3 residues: CAWTQAVNTEAFF. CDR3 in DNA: TGTGCCTGGACTCAGGCCGTAAACACTGAAGCTTTCTTT.

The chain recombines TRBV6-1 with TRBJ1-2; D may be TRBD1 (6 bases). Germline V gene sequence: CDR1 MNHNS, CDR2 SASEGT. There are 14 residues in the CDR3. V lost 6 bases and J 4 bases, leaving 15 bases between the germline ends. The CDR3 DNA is TGTGCCAGCAGCTCAGGGGTTTCTACCTATGGCTACACCTTC. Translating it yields CASSSGVSTYGYTF.

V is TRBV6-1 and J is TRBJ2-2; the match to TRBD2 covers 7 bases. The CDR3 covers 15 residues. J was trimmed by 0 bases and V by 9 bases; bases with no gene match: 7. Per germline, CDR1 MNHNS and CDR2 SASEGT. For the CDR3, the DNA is TGTGCCAGGGGGGGGAGGGCTGCGAACACCGGGGAGCTGTTTTTT. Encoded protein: CARGGRAANTGELFF.

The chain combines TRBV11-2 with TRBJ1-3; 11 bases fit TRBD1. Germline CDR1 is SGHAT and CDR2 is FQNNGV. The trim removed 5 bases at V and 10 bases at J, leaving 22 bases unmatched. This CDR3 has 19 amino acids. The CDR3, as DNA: TGTGCCAGCAGCCCGACGCCTGGACAGGGGGCAATGTCGCTCGGGACCATATATTTT. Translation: CASSPTPGQGAMSLGTIYF.

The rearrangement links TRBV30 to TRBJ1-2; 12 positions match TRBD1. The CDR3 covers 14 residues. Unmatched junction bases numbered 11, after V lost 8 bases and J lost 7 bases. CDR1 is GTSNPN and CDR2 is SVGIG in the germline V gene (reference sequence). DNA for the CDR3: TGTGCCATGCTGCCGGGACAGGGGGCTGTTGGCTACACCTTC. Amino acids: CAMLPGQGAVGYTF.

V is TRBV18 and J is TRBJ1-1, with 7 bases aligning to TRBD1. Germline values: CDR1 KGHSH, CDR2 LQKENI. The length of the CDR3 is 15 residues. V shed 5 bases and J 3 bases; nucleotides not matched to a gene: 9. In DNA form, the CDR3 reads TGTGCCAGCTCAGTCGGACAGGTGGGGGACACTGAAGCTTTCTTT. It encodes CASSVGQVGDTEAFF.

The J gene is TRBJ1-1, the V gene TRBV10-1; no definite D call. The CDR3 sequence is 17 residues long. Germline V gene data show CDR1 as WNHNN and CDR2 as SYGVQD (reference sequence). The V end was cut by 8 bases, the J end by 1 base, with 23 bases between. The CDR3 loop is CASHPRGQTLGNTEAFF. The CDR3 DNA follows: TGCGCCAGCCACCCTCGAGGCCAAACGCTAGGGAACACTGAAGCTTTCTTT.

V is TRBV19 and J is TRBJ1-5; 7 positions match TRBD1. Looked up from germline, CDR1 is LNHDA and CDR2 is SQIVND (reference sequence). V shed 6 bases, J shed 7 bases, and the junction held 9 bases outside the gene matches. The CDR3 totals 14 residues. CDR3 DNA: TGTGCCAGTAGGGGCCCAGGGGGAGAACAGCCCCAGCATTTT. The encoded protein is CASRGPGGEQPQHF.

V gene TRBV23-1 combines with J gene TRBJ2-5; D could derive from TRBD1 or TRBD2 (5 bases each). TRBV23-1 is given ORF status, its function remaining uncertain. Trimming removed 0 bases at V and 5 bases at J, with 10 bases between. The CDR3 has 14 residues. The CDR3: CASSQSERDETQYF. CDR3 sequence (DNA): TGCGCCAGCAGTCAATCGGAGAGGGACGAGACCCAGTACTTC.

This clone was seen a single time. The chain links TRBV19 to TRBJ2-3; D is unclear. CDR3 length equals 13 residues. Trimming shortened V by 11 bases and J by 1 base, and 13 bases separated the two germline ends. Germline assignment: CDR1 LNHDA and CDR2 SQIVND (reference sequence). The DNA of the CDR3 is TGTGCCTCTACGGTCACGGGCACAGATACGCAGTATTTT. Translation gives CASTVTGTDTQYF. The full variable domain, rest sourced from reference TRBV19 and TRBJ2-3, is DGGITQSPKYLFRKEGQNVTLSCEQNLNHDAMYWYRQDPGQGLRLIYYSQIVNDFQKGDIAEGYSVSREKKESFPLTVTSAQKNPTAFYLCASTVTGTDTQYFGPGTRLTVL.

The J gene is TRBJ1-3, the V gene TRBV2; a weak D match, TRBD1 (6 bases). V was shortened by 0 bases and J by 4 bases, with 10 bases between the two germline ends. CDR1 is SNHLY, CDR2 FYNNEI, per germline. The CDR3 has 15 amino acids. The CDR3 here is CASSEAQGLGNTIYF. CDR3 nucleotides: TGTGCCAGCAGTGAAGCGCAGGGGCTAGGAAACACCATATATTTT.

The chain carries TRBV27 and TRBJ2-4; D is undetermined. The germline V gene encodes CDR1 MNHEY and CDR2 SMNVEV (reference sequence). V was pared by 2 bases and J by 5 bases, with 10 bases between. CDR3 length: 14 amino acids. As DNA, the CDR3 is TGTGCCAGCAGTTTACCCTTTTACCAAAACATTCAGTACTTC. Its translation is CASSLPFYQNIQYF.

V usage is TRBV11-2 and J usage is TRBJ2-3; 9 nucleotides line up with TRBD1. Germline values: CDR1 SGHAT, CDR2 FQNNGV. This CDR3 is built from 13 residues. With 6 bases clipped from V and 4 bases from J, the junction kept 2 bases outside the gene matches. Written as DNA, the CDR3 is TGTGCCAGCAGGGGACAGGGATCAGATACGCAGTATTTT. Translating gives CASRGQGSDTQYF.

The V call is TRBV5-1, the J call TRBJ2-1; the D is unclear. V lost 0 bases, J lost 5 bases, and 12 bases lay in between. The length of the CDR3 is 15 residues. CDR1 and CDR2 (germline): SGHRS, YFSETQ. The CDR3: CASSLGVLANNEQFF. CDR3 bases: TGCGCCAGCAGCTTGGGTGTTTTGGCCAACAATGAGCAGTTCTTC.

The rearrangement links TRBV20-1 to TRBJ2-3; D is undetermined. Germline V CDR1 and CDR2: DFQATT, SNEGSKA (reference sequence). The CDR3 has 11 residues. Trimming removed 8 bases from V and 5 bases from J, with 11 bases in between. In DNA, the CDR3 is TGCAGTAGGTTACGTGGAGATACGCAGTATTTT. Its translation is CSRLRGDTQYF.

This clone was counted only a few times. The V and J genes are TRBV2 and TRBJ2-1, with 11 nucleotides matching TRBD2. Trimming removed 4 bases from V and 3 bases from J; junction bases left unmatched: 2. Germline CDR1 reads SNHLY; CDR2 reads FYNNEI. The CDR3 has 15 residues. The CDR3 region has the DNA TGTGCCAGCAGTGCACTAGCGGGAGACTACAATGAGCAGTTCTTC. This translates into CASSALAGDYNEQFF.

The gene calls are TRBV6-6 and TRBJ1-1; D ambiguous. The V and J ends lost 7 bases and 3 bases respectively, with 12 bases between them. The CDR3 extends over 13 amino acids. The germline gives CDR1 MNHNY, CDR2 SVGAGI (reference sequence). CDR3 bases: TGTGCCAGCAATGGTCGACGGTACACTGAAGCTTTCTTT. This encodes CASNGRRYTEAFF.

This CDR3 reads CASSVGTSGIYEQYF. The CDR3 nucleotides are TGTGCCAGCAGCGTAGGGACTAGCGGGATCTACGAGCAGTACTTC. The chain links TRBV9 to TRBJ2-7; 12 nucleotides align to TRBD2. This CDR3 region has 15 residues. The J segment lost 3 bases and the V segment lost 0 bases, leaving 1 base of the junction unmatched. Per the germline V gene, CDR1 is SGDLS and CDR2 is YYNGEE. The full variable domain, in which reference TRBV9 and TRBJ2-7 provide the parts outside the CDR3, is DSGVTQTPKHLITATGQRVTLRCSPRSGDLSVYWYQQSLDQGLQFLIQYYNGEERAKGNILERFSAQQFPDLHSELNLSSLELGDSALYFCASSVGTSGIYEQYFGPGTRLTVT.

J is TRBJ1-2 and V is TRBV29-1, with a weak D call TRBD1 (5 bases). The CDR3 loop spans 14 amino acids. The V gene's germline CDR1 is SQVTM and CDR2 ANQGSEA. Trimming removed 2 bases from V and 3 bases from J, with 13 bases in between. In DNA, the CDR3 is TGCAGCGTTGAACCCTCAGGGACGCACTATGGCTACACCTTC. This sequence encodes CSVEPSGTHYGYTF.

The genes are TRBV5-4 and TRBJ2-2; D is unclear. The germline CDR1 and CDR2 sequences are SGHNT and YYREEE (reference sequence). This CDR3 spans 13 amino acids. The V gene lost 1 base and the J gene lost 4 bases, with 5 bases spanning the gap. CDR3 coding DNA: TGTGCCAGCAGCTTGCAACTCACCGGGGAGCTGTTTTTT. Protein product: CASSLQLTGELFF.

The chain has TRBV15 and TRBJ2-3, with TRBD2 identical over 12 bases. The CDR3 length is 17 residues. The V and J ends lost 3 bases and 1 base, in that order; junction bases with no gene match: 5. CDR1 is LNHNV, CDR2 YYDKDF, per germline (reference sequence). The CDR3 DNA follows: TGTGCCACCAGCAGGACGACTAGCGGGAGTCGCACAGATACGCAGTATTTT. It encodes CATSRTTSGSRTDTQYF.

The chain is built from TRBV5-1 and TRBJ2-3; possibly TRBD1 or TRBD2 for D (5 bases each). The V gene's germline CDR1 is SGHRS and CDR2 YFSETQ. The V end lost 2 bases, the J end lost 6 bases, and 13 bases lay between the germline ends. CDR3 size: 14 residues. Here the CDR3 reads CASSFGDLVDTQYF. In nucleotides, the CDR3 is TGCGCCAGCAGCTTCGGGGACCTTGTCGATACGCAGTATTTT.

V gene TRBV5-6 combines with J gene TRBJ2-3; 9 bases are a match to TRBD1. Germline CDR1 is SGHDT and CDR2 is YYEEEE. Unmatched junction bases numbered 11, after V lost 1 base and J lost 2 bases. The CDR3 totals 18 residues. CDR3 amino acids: CASSLTDRGLSYTDTQYF. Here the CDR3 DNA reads TGTGCCAGCAGCTTGACTGACAGGGGGTTATCATACACAGATACGCAGTATTTT.

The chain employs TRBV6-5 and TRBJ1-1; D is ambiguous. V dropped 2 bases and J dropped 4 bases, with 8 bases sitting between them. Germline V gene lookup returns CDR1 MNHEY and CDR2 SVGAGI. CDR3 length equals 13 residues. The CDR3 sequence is CASSYRVSTEAFF. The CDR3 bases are TGTGCCAGCAGTTACAGGGTTTCCACTGAAGCTTTCTTT.

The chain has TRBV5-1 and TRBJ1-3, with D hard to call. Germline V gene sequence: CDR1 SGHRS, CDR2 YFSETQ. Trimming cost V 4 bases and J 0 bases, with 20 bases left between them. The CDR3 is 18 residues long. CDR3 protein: CASSPSLGGSFSGNTIYF. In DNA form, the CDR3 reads TGCGCCAGCAGCCCATCTCTCGGAGGGTCTTTCTCTGGAAACACCATATATTTT.

As DNA, the CDR3 is TGCGCCAGCAGTGAACGGCTTGGTGAGCAGTTCTTC. It codes for CASSERLGEQFF. The rearrangement links TRBV10-1 to TRBJ2-1; D uncertain. V was pared by 3 bases and J by 9 bases, with 9 bases between. CDR1 and CDR2 from the germline V gene are WNHNN and SYGVQD (reference sequence). This CDR3 is built from 12 residues.